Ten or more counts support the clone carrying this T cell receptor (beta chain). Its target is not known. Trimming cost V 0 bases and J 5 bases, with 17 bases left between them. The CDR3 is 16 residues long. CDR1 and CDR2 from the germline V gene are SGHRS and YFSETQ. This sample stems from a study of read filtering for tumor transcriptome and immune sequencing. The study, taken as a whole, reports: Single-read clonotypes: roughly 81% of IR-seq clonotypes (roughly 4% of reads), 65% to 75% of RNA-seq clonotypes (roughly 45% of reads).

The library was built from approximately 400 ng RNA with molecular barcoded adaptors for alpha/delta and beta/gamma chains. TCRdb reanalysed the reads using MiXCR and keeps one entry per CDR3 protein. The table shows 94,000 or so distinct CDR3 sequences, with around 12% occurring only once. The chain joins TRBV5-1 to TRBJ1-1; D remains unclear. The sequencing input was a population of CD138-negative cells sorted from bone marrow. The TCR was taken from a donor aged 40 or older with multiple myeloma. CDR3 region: CASSLGQAASSTEAFF. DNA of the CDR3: TGCGCCAGCAGCTTGGGGCAGGCGGCAAGTAGTACTGAAGCTTTCTTT.